The T cell receptor beta chain under discussion was sequenced for a study of blood T cell repertoires in COVID-19. Study-wide context: From the United States, Italy and Spain came samples of acute and convalescent COVID-19. T cells, B-cell-depleted T cells, or PBMCs supplied cDNA or gDNA.

How the authors handled the data: Scientists estimated how many nucleated cells there were by amplifying reference gene primers. Clones were sequenced by immunoSEQ multiplex PCR, and TCRdb holds only the in-frame ones, with some missing. For V, J and clone size, that table is used; D and trimming come from the DNA. The table lists about 46,000 clones, around 85% of them singletons. The origin of this receptor is a human donor in a cohort sampled during active COVID-19. The donor label of this sample is uncertain. The sample comprised peripheral blood.

In nucleotides, the CDR3 is TGTGCCAGTAGTATACCCCGACAGGGCCTCCGTGGGAATCAGCCCCAGCATTTT. The encoded protein is CASSIPRQGLRGNQPQHF. The V and J genes are TRBV19 and TRBJ1-5; 7 nucleotides line up with TRBD1. The CDR3 sequence is 18 residues long. The V gene end was trimmed by 2 bases and the J gene end by 4 bases; junction bases not matched to a gene: 14. CDR1 LNHDA and CDR2 SQIVND come from the germline V gene (reference sequence).